A single sample gave rise to the 16 T cell receptor beta chains below, sequenced in a study of vaccination effects on CD4 cells after COVID-19. Here immunoSEQ multiplex PCR was the method, and the copy in TCRdb shows in-frame clones only, minus some. The sample lists 20,000 to 30,000 clones, over 75% occurring once. For these TCRs, the target antigens are not known. Viral peptide pool expansion of antigen-specific CD4+ T cells preceded sequencing in the ViraFEST assay. Following an approximately ten-day culture, CD4+ T cells were purified. Each participant was administered two doses of either the BNT162b2 or the mRNA-1273 vaccine. The source was CD4+ T cells from PBMCs cultured with SARS-CoV-2 spike peptides, collected after COVID-19 vaccination. These receptors originate from a human donor who received a COVID-19 vaccine. Some clones in this sample may be carry-over from other donors' samples.

This clone was seen a few times. The chain links TRBV5-3 to TRBJ1-1, with 8 bases fitting TRBD1. TRBV5-3 is an ORF for which the function is uncertain. With 3 bases clipped from V and 8 bases from J, the junction kept 18 bases outside the gene matches. The CDR3 has 17 residues. CDR3 loop: CARSWVGLGQGALEAFF. CDR3 DNA: TGTGCCAGAAGCTGGGTGGGGTTAGGGCAGGGGGCTTTAGAAGCTTTCTTT.

This chain joins TRBV28 and TRBJ1-5; tentative D call: TRBD1 (5 bases). Germline loops: CDR1 MDHEN, CDR2 SYDVKM. The CDR3 length is 15 residues. With 3 bases removed from V and 3 bases from J, the gap between germline ends came to 12 bases. DNA for the CDR3: TGTGCCAGCAGTTTCCCCGCTGGGGCCAATCAGCCCCAGCATTTT. This sequence encodes CASSFPAGANQPQHF.

The chain employs TRBV10-1 and TRBJ2-3; 8 bases line up with TRBD1. The V and J ends lost 2 bases and 4 bases, in that order; junction bases with no gene match: 8. Germline assignment: CDR1 WNHNN and CDR2 SYGVQD (reference sequence). The CDR3 is 16 amino acids. The CDR3 region is CASSEGQGHLSDTQYF. The CDR3 bases are TGCGCCAGCAGTGAGGGACAGGGACATTTATCAGATACGCAGTATTTT.

V is TRBV5-4 and J is TRBJ1-2; perhaps TRBD1 as D (6 bases). The CDR3 is made up of 17 amino acids. The germline CDR1 and CDR2 sequences are SGHNT and YYREEE (reference sequence). Trimming removed 4 bases from V and 1 base from J, with 20 bases in between. CDR3 region: CASSQEQGVWVNYGYTF. Here the CDR3 DNA reads TGTGCCAGCAGCCAAGAACAGGGAGTGTGGGTTAACTATGGCTACACCTTC.

This rearrangement joins TRBV6-2 or TRBV6-3 to TRBJ2-5, with D perhaps given as TRBD1 or TRBD2 (5 bases each). CDR3 length equals 13 residues. The V gene lost 3 bases and the J gene lost 7 bases, with 12 bases spanning the gap. The V gene's germline CDR1 is MNHEY and CDR2 SVGEGT. The CDR3 spells CASSYGGTSTQYF. The CDR3 nucleotides read TGTGCCAGCAGTTATGGGGGTACTTCGACCCAGTACTTC.

This chain connects TRBV12-5 to TRBJ1-4; 7 nucleotides line up with TRBD1. The V gene end was trimmed by 6 bases and the J gene end by 10 bases; junction bases not matched to a gene: 8. This CDR3 comprises 13 residues. Germline V gene lookup returns CDR1 LGHNT and CDR2 FRNRAP. Written as DNA, the CDR3 is TGTGCTAGTGGCCGGGACAGTTCTGGAAAACTGTTTTTT. It specifies CASGRDSSGKLFF.

The J gene is TRBJ1-2, the V gene TRBV6-5, with unresolved D. CDR1 and CDR2 from the germline V gene are MNHEY and SVGAGI. V lost 5 bases and J 8 bases, leaving 15 bases between the germline ends. The CDR3 consists of 13 residues. The CDR3 DNA is TGTGCCAGCAGTAGGACGGCGCTAGGAGGCTACACCTTC. Its translation is CASSRTALGGYTF.

This chain links TRBV6-1 with TRBJ1-3, with D unclear. The length of the CDR3 is 15 residues. In germline, CDR1 is MNHNS, CDR2 SASEGT. The V gene lost 3 bases and the J gene lost 8 bases, with 17 bases spanning the gap. The CDR3 DNA is TGTGCCAGCAGTGAGCACGACCGGACGGTGTACACCATATATTTT. Amino acids: CASSEHDRTVYTIYF.

The chain has TRBV9 and TRBJ1-3; weak D call: TRBD1 (5 bases). CDR1 is SGDLS, CDR2 YYNGEE, per germline. The CDR3 consists of 16 residues. V was clipped by 4 bases and J by 0 bases, with 14 bases between them. The CDR3 DNA is TGTGCCAGCAGCCCTCTTCTGGGGGGCTCTGGAAACACCATATATTTT. This gives the protein CASSPLLGGSGNTIYF.

The chain is built from TRBV7-2 and TRBJ2-7; no reliable D call. CDR3 size: 14 residues. V gave up 0 bases and J gave up 0 bases, with 6 bases separating them. Germline CDR1 is SGHTA and CDR2 is FQGNSA. The CDR3 sequence: CASSLAAASYEQYV. The CDR3 coding sequence is TGTGCCAGCAGCTTAGCTGCGGCCTCCTACGAGCAGTACGTC.

The genes are TRBV7-2 and TRBJ2-7; D not certain. The V and J ends lost 2 bases and 0 bases respectively, with 8 bases between them. The CDR3 covers 14 residues. Germline V CDR1 and CDR2: SGHTA, FQGNSA. CDR3 coding DNA: TGTGCCAGCAGCTTAAGTTTCTCCTCCTACGAGCAGTACGTC. As protein: CASSLSFSSYEQYV.

This chain uses TRBV2 with TRBJ2-7, with TRBD2 as a possible D gene (6 bases). CDR3 length: 14 amino acids. CDR1 is SNHLY, CDR2 FYNNEI, per germline. Trimming removed 6 bases from V and 12 bases from J, with 24 bases in between. The CDR3 is CASSIIEGPREMYV. CDR3 DNA sequence: TGTGCCAGCAGCATAATTGAGGGCCCCCGGGAGATGTACGTC.

This chain connects TRBV6-5 to TRBJ1-1, with a weak D call TRBD1 (5 bases). Germline assignment: CDR1 MNHEY and CDR2 SVGAGI. The CDR3 runs to 15 residues. V was clipped by 2 bases and J by 3 bases, with 13 bases between them. The CDR3 protein is CASSYQGTWDTEAFF. For the CDR3, the DNA is TGTGCCAGCAGTTACCAAGGGACCTGGGACACTGAAGCTTTCTTT.

This chain joins TRBV6-1 and TRBJ1-2; 11 bases are a match to TRBD1. The germline V gene encodes CDR1 MNHNS and CDR2 SASEGT. CDR3 size: 18 residues. V was clipped by 3 bases and J by 2 bases; unmatched bases: 11. CDR3 protein: CASSEFGQGAGLNYGYTF. CDR3 nucleotides: TGTGCCAGCAGTGAGTTTGGACAGGGGGCAGGTTTGAACTATGGCTACACCTTC.

The gene calls are TRBV3-1 (or the pseudogene TRBV3-2) and TRBJ1-1; 8 nucleotides agree with TRBD1. CDR1 and CDR2 (germline): LGHDT, YNNKEL (reference sequence). The V and J ends lost 0 bases and 0 bases, in that order; junction bases with no gene match: 9. The CDR3 totals 18 residues. The CDR3 protein is CASSQDRRRQGMNTEAFF. The CDR3 nucleotides are TGTGCCAGCAGCCAAGATCGCCGTCGACAGGGGATGAACACTGAAGCTTTCTTT.

This sequence joins TRBV6-5 and TRBJ2-5; 8 nucleotides line up with TRBD1. Germline values: CDR1 MNHEY, CDR2 SVGAGI. The CDR3 loop spans 13 amino acids. Trimming at V came to 9 bases and at J to 2 bases, leaving 5 bases not matched to a gene. The CDR3 bases are TGTGCCAGTTATGACAGGGGACAAGAGACCCAGTACTTC. Protein: CASYDRGQETQYF.